The following is a T cell receptor beta chain sequence with its context. Its cognate antigen has yet to be identified. One base away there is no much larger clone; base qualities are not given. The CDR3 starts with the cysteine, ends with the phenylalanine, and has 13 residues. The kept DNA is CDR3 alone, 39 bases in frame from the first base. Relative to germline, V is 5 bases shorter and J is 4 bases shorter, with 11 bases between their ends. TCRbeta CDR3 regions were amplified from genomic DNA by means of the immunoSEQ Assay, a bias-controlled multiplex PCR. The source study handled its data this way. The number of nucleated cells in each sample was estimated from the amplification of reference gene primers within the assay. Sequence reads were collapsed and filtered to measure the absolute abundance of every unique TCRbeta CDR3 rearrangement. Productive Simpson clonality was computed per sample as the square root of Simpson's diversity index over productive rearrangements. This is the immuneACCESS table as TCRdb keeps it, with only in-frame sequences that have V and J called. A part of the clones is gone; compared with another copy, unresolved V genes explain less than half, and the rest is unexplained. For V, J and clone size, that table is used; D and trimming come from the DNA. The sample data list some 180,000 clones, and 80% of these were observed just once. The top ten clonotypes cover about 15% of the sample.

In the prospective study, participants were about 18 to 90 years old, resided in 24 geographic areas of the United States, and were enrolled through a virtual design. In the prospective study, participants were assigned to cohorts based on the clinical history participants reported in a screening survey and a study questionnaire. Exposed participants were defined as having been in contact with someone with a PCR-confirmed or clinician-diagnosed COVID-19 case within 2 weeks of study entry. Each participant in the prospective study had whole blood, serum and a nasopharyngeal or oropharyngeal swab collected by mobile phlebotomists. Prospective study participants could optionally give additional blood draws and questionnaires over an approximately 2-month period. Before DNA extraction, blood samples from the prospective study were shipped at room temperature or frozen. This entry belongs to a study of blood T cell repertoires in COVID-19 (TCRdb year 2020). At the level of the whole study: Samples covering the acute and convalescent phases of COVID-19 were provided by collaborators in the United States, Italy and Spain. The material from the prospective study consisted of cDNA or gDNA derived from T cells, B-cell-depleted T cells, or PBMCs. The dataset comprised deeply sampled blood TCRbeta repertoires from subjects exposed to, actively infected with, or recovered from COVID-19. The repertoires were released in a freely available public database intended as a resource for research on the immune response to SARS-CoV-2. Samples were obtained from the ongoing ImmuneRACE study (first 160 participants) and from 1,254 subjects provided by 6 global collaborators. A de-identified subject ID, COVID-19 status, age in years and sex were almost always included in the sample metadata. Where available, HLA class I and class II types were taken from metadata supplied by the sample provider and were not determined by assay-based typing. What the authors observed across the whole study: How much clinical and demographic metadata was included differed by source and by participant, and the metadata was provided uncurated.

The sequence was obtained from a man aged 60-69 years who had been exposed to COVID-19. Sequencing was performed on PBMCs or T cells enriched from blood (not recorded which). The sequence is built from TRBV12-3 or TRBV12-4 and TRBJ1-1, with no confident D gene call. CDR3 sequence: CASSPPLSTEAFF. The nucleotides are TGTGCCAGCAGTCCCCCCCTGAGCACTGAAGCTTTCTTT.